The 18 T cell receptor beta chains listed next were all sequenced from one sample in a study of shared clonotypes between healthy human individuals. Using immunoSEQ multiplex PCR, the repertoire was profiled, and TCRdb retains in-frame clones only, with some absent. The table records 550,000 to 600,000 clones, 98% of them present only once. Naive-designated CD8 cells lacked CD45RO, were positively enriched for CCR7, and omitted terminally differentiated effector memory CD45RA+ cells. Sample: naive CD8+ T cells sorted from blood. Every receptor here comes from a young man in good health.

This chain joins TRBV4-1 and TRBJ1-1; D gene uncertain. CDR1 MGHRA and CDR2 YSYEKL come from the germline V gene. The CDR3 runs 14 residues. Trimming removed 1 base at V and 8 bases at J, with 14 bases between. DNA for the CDR3: TGCGCCAGCAGCCAAGTTCCGGGAGCGACAGAAGCTTTCTTT. This encodes CASSQVPGATEAFF.

This clone was seen only once. V usage is TRBV27 and J usage is TRBJ1-2; 7 bases match TRBD1. The junction had 17 bases not matched to a gene; V was cut back by 4 bases and J by 6 bases. The CDR3 contains 17 residues. Germline V lookup: CDR1 MNHEY, CDR2 SMNVEV (reference sequence). As DNA, the CDR3 is TGTGCCAGCAGTTCCTCCGCCCTGACAGGGATTTCTGATGGCTACACCTTC. Translating it yields CASSSSALTGISDGYTF.

The chain recombines TRBV4-3 with TRBJ2-1, with 7 bases identical to TRBD1. This CDR3 is 21 amino acids long. CDR1 and CDR2 from the germline V gene are LGHNA and YSLEER. V lost 1 base, J lost 3 bases, and 21 bases stayed unmatched. CDR3 amino acids: CASSQGLGTEVADRDYNEQFF. In nucleotides, the CDR3 is TGCGCCAGCAGCCAAGGGTTAGGGACAGAAGTAGCCGACCGGGACTACAATGAGCAGTTCTTC.

The chain has TRBV9 and TRBJ2-7; D is unresolved. CDR1 and CDR2 from the germline V gene are SGDLS and YYNGEE. V was clipped by 0 bases and J by 3 bases, with 7 bases between them. The CDR3 has 13 residues. CDR3 in DNA: TGTGCCAGCAGCGTAGCGGAAGACTACGAGCAGTACTTC. It is translated as CASSVAEDYEQYF.

The rearrangement uses TRBV5-5 and TRBJ2-7; 8 bases align to TRBD1. This CDR3 has 15 amino acids. Trimming took 5 bases from V and 1 from J; bases not matched to a gene: 8. Looked up from germline, CDR1 is SGHKS and CDR2 is YYEKEE (reference sequence). The DNA for the CDR3 is TGTGCCAGCAGTTGGGACAGGTCCCAATCCTACGAGCAGTACTTC. The encoded protein is CASSWDRSQSYEQYF.

The rearrangement joins TRBV9 to TRBJ2-7, with 8 nucleotides matching TRBD2. The CDR3 covers 14 residues. CDR1 and CDR2 from the germline V gene are SGDLS and YYNGEE. With 1 base clipped from V and 4 bases from J, the junction kept 4 bases outside the gene matches. The CDR3 loop is CASSVNPSGYEQYF. CDR3 bases: TGTGCCAGCAGCGTAAATCCTAGCGGGTACGAGCAGTACTTC.

V usage is TRBV29-1 and J usage is TRBJ2-1; 13 nucleotides match TRBD2. J gave up 6 bases and V 3 bases, and 5 bases lay outside the gene matches. CDR1 is SQVTM and CDR2 is ANQGSEA in the germline V gene. The CDR3 extends over 15 amino acids. The CDR3, as DNA: TGCAGCGTTGATGAGGGGACTAGCGGGGCCAATGAGCAGTTCTTC. Translating gives CSVDEGTSGANEQFF.

The chain couples TRBV2 to TRBJ2-3, with 12 nucleotides matching TRBD2. CDR3 length: 20 amino acids. Germline-derived CDR1 and CDR2 are SNHLY and FYNNEI. V trimming: 10 bases; J trimming: 3 bases; junction bases outside the gene matches: 23. In DNA form, the CDR3 reads TGTGCCACCCTCGGGTGGGCAGGGTCGACTAGCGGGAGAGGAACAGATACGCAGTATTTT. Translating gives CATLGWAGSTSGRGTDTQYF.

The chain links TRBV6-6 to TRBJ2-7; D is uncertain. Trimming removed 5 bases at V and 0 bases at J, with 8 bases between. Germline V gene data show CDR1 as MNHNY and CDR2 as SVGAGI (reference sequence). This CDR3 contains 13 residues. DNA for the CDR3: TGTGCCAGCAGTCCGTACGGCTCCTACGAGCAGTACTTC. Translated: CASSPYGSYEQYF.

The chain carries TRBV2 and TRBJ2-7, with 10 nucleotides matching TRBD2. Germline assignment: CDR1 SNHLY and CDR2 FYNNEI. This CDR3 is built from 18 residues. After removal of 1 base from V and 1 base from J, the junction contained 10 bases not matched to a gene. CDR3 residues: CASSEGLAGVGKSYEQYF. DNA of the CDR3: TGTGCCAGCAGTGAAGGGCTAGCGGGAGTGGGGAAGTCCTACGAGCAGTACTTC.

In the case of this clone: The junction shows a germline mismatch at one end, possibly a read error. The chain joins TRBV7-9 to TRBJ2-7; D might be TRBD1 or TRBD2, each matching 5 bases. CDR1 SEHNR and CDR2 FQNEAQ come from the germline V gene (reference sequence). The CDR3 runs to 11 residues. CDR3 residues: CASSLGDGPDF. The CDR3 bases are TGTGCCAGCAGCTTAGGGGACGGACCAGACTTC.

The rearrangement links TRBV6-6 to TRBJ2-3; 7 bases agree with TRBD1. This CDR3 spans 15 amino acids. The V segment lost 5 bases and the J segment 0 bases; nucleotides outside the gene matches: 5. Germline lookup yields CDR1 MNHNY and CDR2 SVGAGI (reference sequence). In DNA, the CDR3 is TGTGCCAGCAGTAAGGGGACAGTCAGCACAGATACGCAGTATTTT. Its translation: CASSKGTVSTDTQYF.

The V and J genes are TRBV5-1 and TRBJ2-1; 9 bases map to TRBD1. Germline CDR1 SGHRS, CDR2 YFSETQ. Germline trimming cut 5 bases from V and 10 bases from J; bases unmatched to any gene: 13. The CDR3 consists of 15 residues. DNA of the CDR3: TGCGCCAGCAGAGATCCGGGACAGGGAGGAGTAGAGCAGTTCTTC. Translation: CASRDPGQGGVEQFF. Full variable domain (outside the CDR3, taken from reference TRBV5-1 and TRBJ2-1): KAGVTQTPRYLIKTRGQQVTLSCSPISGHRSVSWYQQTPGQGLQFLFEYFSETQRNKGNFPGRFSGRQFSNSRSEMNVSTLELGDSALYLCASRDPGQGGVEQFFGPGTRLTVL.

In nucleotides, the CDR3 is TGTGCCAGCAGCTTGGGTAGGGGGCCTTCGGACAATGAGCAGTTCTTC. Translated, it gives CASSLGRGPSDNEQFF. The chain carries TRBV5-4 and TRBJ2-1, with TRBD1 identical over 7 bases. V lost 0 bases and J lost 5; bases outside the gene matches: 8. The CDR3 consists of 16 residues. The germline gives CDR1 SGHNT, CDR2 YYREEE (reference sequence).

This sequence joins TRBV19 and TRBJ2-2; 7 bases are a match to TRBD1. The germline CDR1 and CDR2 sequences are LNHDA and SQIVND (reference sequence). The CDR3 has 14 residues. Unmatched junction bases numbered 8, after V lost 7 bases and J lost 6 bases. The CDR3 is CASMRQGGAGELFF. The CDR3 DNA reads as TGTGCCAGTATGAGACAGGGTGGTGCCGGGGAGCTGTTTTTT.

The chain combines TRBV27 with TRBJ2-7; 7 bases map to TRBD2. V was pared by 5 bases and J by 2 bases, with 6 bases of the junction left unmatched. CDR3 size: 14 residues. The germline CDR1 and CDR2 sequences are MNHEY and SMNVEV (reference sequence). The CDR3 sequence is CASSVASGPYEQYF. The CDR3 DNA reads as TGTGCCAGCAGTGTTGCTAGCGGACCCTACGAGCAGTACTTC.

This sequence joins TRBV7-9 and TRBJ1-1; no clear D gene. V was shortened by 5 bases and J by 7 bases, with 14 bases between the two germline ends. Germline CDR1 and CDR2: SEHNR and FQNEAQ (reference sequence). The CDR3 sequence is 13 residues long. DNA for the CDR3: TGTGCCAGCAGCATAGACATTAGGAATGAAGCTTTCTTT. Protein sequence: CASSIDIRNEAFF.

The chain couples TRBV27 to TRBJ2-7; D ambiguous. This CDR3 comprises 14 residues. Trimming took 5 bases from V and 5 from J, leaving 16 bases between them. The germline V gene encodes CDR1 MNHEY and CDR2 SMNVEV (reference sequence). CDR3 coding DNA: TGTGCCAGCAGTCCATCCCCTAGTAGCCACGAGCAGTACTTC. Encoded protein: CASSPSPSSHEQYF.